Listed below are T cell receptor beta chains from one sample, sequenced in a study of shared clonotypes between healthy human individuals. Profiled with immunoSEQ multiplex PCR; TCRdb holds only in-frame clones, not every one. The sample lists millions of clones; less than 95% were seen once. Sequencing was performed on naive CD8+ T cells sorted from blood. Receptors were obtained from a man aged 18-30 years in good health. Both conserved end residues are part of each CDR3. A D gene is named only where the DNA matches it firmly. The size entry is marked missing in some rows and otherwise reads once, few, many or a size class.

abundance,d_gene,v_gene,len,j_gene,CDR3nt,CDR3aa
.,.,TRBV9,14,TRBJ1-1,TGTGCCAGCAGCGTAGGGGGCGGGGTAACTGAAGCTTTCTTT,CASSVGGGVTEAFF
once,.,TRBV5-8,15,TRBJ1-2,TGTGCCAGCAGACGGGGGTTCAGTCCTAACTATGGCTACACCTTC,CASRRGFSPNYGYTF
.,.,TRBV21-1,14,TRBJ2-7,TGTGCCAGCAAGGACAGGGACAGGCCCTACGAGCAGTACTTC,CASKDRDRPYEQYF
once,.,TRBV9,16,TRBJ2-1,TGTGCCAGCAGCGTAAAACCATGGAGCTCCTACAATGAGCAGTTCTTC,CASSVKPWSSYNEQFF
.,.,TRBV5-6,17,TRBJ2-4,TGTGCCAGCAGCTCCACCCCAGCCTGGGGGGCCAAAAACATTCAGTACTTC,CASSSTPAWGAKNIQYF
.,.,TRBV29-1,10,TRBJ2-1,TGCAGCGCAACTAGCTATGAGCAGTTCTTC,CSATSYEQFF
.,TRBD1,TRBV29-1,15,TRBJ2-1,TGCAGCGTTGAAGGAGGGGGACAGGGTTACAATGAGCAGTTCTTC,CSVEGGGQGYNEQFF
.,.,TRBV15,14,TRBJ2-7,TGTGCCACCAGCAGAGAGACTACAACCTACGAGCAGTACTTC,CATSRETTTYEQYF
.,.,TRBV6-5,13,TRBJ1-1,TGTGCCAGCAGTTACTCGAAGGACAGCGAAGCTTTCTTT,CASSYSKDSEAFF
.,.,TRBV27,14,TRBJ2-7,TGTGCCAGCAGCGCCAACAGGGTTAGCAACGAGCAGTACTTC,CASSANRVSNEQYF
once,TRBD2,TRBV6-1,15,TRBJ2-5,TGTGCCAGCAGTCGGACTAGCGGGACCGACGAGACCCAGTACTTC,CASSRTSGTDETQYF
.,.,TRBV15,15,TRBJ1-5,TGTGCCACCAGCATGACGAGTTATAGCAATCAGCCCCAGCATTTT,CATSMTSYSNQPQHF
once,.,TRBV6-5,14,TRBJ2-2,TGTGCCAGCAGTTACGGTCCTGGGAACGGGGAGCTGTTTTTT,CASSYGPGNGELFF
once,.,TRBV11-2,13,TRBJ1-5,TGTGCCAGCAGCTTGGAAAACAATCAGCCCCAGCATTTT,CASSLENNQPQHF
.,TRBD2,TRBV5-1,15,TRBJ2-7,TGCGCCAGTACCCGAACCCCTAGCGGTTTATACGAGCAGTACTTC,CASTRTPSGLYEQYF
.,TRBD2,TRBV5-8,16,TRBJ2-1,TGTGCCAGCAGCTTGGGGCTAGCGGGACTCTACAATGAGCAGTTCTTC,CASSLGLAGLYNEQFF
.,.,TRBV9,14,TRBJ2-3,TGTGCCAGCACCCTCGATCAGGGCACAGATACGCAGTATTTT,CASTLDQGTDTQYF
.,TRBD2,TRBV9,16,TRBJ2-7,TGTGCCAGCAGCGTAGGGACTAGCGGACGAAACTACGAGCAGTACTTC,CASSVGTSGRNYEQYF
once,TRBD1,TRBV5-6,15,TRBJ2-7,TGTGCCAGCAGGGACAGGGGCCCCGCATCCTACGAGCAGTACTTC,CASRDRGPASYEQYF
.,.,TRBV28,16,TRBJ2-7,TGTGCCAGCAGTAGCCCCGCAGGGTGGGGAGACTACGAGCAGTACTTC,CASSSPAGWGDYEQYF
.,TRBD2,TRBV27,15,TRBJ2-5,TGTGCCAGCAGTTTCGGGATAGCGGGCCAAGAGACCCAGTACTTC,CASSFGIAGQETQYF
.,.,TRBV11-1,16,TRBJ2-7,TGTGCCAGCAGCGTCCACACCGGGGAAGGGTCCTACGAGCAGTACTTC,CASSVHTGEGSYEQYF
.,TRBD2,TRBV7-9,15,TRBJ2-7,TGTGCCAGCAGTTACGCCGGGACTAGCGTCTACGAGCAGTACTTC,CASSYAGTSVYEQYF
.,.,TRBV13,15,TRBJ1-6,TGTGCCAGCAGCGTCGGGGGGAACTATAATTCACCCCTCCACTTT,CASSVGGNYNSPLHF
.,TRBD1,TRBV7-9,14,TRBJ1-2,TGTGCCAGCAGCTTTGGACAGGGAAACTATGGCTACACCTTC,CASSFGQGNYGYTF
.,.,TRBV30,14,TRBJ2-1,TGTGCCTGGAGCCAGGTGTTCTCCTACAATGAGCAGTTCTTC,CAWSQVFSYNEQFF
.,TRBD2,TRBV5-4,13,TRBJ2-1,TGTGCCAGCAGTAAGGGGACTAGCAATGAGCAGTTCTTC,CASSKGTSNEQFF
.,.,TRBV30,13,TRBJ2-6,TGTGCCTGGTCCCAGTCTCTGTCCGCCGTCCTGACTTTC,CAWSQSLSAVLTF
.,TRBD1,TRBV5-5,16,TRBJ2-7,TGTGCCAGCAGCCAGGGACAGGTTAGCCTTTCCTACGAGCAGTACTTC,CASSQGQVSLSYEQYF
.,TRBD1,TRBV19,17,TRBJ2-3,TGTGCCAGTAGTATTCCTCCCGGACAGGGTTACACAGATACGCAGTATTTT,CASSIPPGQGYTDTQYF
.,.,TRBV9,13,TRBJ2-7,TGTGCCAGCAGCGTATCAGGGAACAACGAGCAGTACTTC,CASSVSGNNEQYF
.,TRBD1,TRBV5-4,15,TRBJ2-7,TGTGCCAGCAGCTCGCCGGGACAGGGGACCTACGAGCAGTACTTC,CASSSPGQGTYEQYF